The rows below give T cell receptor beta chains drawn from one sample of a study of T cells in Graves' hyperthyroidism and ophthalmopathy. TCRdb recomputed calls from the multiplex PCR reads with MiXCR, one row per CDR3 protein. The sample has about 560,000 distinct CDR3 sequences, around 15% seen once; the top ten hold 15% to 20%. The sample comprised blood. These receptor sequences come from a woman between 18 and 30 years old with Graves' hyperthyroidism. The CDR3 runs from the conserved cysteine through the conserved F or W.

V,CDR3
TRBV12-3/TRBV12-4,CASRTSGTGELFF
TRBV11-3,CASSFFLGQGAGELFF
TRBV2,CASSRRQNHNSPLHF
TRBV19,CASRTRGVDTEAFF
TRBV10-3,CAISEQEENSPLHF
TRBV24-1,CATSDPARGGTDTQYF
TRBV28,CASFHPGRRETQYF
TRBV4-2,CASSQEPRETDQQYF
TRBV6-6,CASSYGSHTEAFF
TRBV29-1,CSSRDSSYEQYF
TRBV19,CASSVSSGRNEQFF
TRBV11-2,CASSTGDRLSYGYTF
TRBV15,CATSRAGLAGDTGELFF
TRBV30,CAWDRSSYEQYF
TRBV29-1,CSSTSGRNEQFF
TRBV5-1,CASSLSRLNSPLHF
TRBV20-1,CSARRDRVSSYEQYF
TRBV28,CASSWGGGETQYF
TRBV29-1,CSANGAGELFF
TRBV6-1,CASKKGLNTEAFF
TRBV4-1,CASSQAQGSQPQHF
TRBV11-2,CAIPQGGSDEQYF
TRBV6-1,CASRGGVGTEAFF
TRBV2,CATQNDRGTYEQYF
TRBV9,CASSVGTGAGNEQFF
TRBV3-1,CASSQGGAGSDTQYF
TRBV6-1,CASSGGNDPGQGTYNSPLHF
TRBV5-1,CASSGESGTIQETQYF
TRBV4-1,CASSQVSGRSEQFF
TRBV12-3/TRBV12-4,CASSLQVLGGSEQYF
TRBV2,CAISRDRDYGYTF
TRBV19,CASSIVITRDRGSEAFF
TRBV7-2,CASSPEAGGTDTQYF
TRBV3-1,CASSQPGIPYEQYF
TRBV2,CASSEIRGRGRYHGYTF
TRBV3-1,CASSPTGLNTEAFF
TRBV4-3,CASSQEGQGSYEQYF
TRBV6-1,CASSTGYGNTEAFF
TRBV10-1,CASSKTGTYEQYF
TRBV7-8,CASSLRGASGYTF
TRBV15,CATSFQTGANEKLFF
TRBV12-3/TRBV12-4,CASSLVSRGRNNEQFF
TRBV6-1,CASQQGKDYEQYF
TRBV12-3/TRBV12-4,CASSLRTAVREQYF
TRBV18,CASSPSGTASNQPQHF
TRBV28,CASSLSPGVGGADTQYF
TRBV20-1,CSARGRERYNEQFF
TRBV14,CASRHSGTDTYEQYF
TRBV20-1,CSARGLAGGLVSYTQYF